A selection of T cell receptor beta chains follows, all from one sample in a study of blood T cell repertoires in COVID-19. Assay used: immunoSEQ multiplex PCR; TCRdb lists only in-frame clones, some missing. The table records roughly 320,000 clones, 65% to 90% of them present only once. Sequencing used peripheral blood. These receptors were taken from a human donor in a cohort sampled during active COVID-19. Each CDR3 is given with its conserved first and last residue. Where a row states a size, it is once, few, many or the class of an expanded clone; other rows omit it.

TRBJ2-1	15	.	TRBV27	CASTRAGQGQNEQFF
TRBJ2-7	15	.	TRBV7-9	CASSLLSSGGTEQYF
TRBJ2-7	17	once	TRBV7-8	CASSLPYSQGPAYEQYF
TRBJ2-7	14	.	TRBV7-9	CASSLGLLSYEQYF
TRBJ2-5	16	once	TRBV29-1	CSVEGSEGRAGETQYF
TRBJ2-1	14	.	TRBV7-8	CASSLSGTSGEQFF
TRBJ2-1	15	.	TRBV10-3	CAISGTGGDYNEQFF
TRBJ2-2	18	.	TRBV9	CASSVEASGGPTPGELFF
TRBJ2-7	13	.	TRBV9	CASSLGPGEGQYF
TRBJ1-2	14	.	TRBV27	CASSRDIFNYGYTF
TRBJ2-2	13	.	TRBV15	CATTPGGTGELFF
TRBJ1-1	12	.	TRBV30	CAWSVLGTEAFF
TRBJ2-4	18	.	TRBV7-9	CASSALRVAEPAKNIQYF
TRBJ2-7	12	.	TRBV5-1	CASSRDYYEQYF
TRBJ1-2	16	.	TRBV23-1	CASSQSETGNYGGYTF
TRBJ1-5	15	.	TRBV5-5	CASSSKDRSNQPQHF
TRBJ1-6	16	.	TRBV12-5	CASGLVPGQVNSPLHF
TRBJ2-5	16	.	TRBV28	CASSLWAGSHQETQYF
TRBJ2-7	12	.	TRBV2	CASGLQGYEQYF
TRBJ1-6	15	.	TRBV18	CASSPPSSYNSPLHF
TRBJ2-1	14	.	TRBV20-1	CSASPSGGNNEQFF
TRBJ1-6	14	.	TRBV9	CASSADRGPTPLHF
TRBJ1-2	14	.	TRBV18	CASSPFDRGQGYTF
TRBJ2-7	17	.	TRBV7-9	CASSFPLGQGTSYEQYF
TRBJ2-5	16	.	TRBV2	CASRLLAGGTGETQYF
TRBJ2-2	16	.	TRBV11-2	CASSLVTGGNTGELFF
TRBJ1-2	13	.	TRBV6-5	CASRYRGDYGYTF
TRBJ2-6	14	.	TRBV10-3	CAITQNAGANVLTF
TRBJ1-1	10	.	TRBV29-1	CSAMSTEAFF
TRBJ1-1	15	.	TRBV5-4	CASSLVVRGQPEAFF
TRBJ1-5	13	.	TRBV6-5	CATYQGEAQPQHF
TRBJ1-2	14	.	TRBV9	CASSVTGTGNGYTF
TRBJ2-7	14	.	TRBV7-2	CASSSQGMFYEQYF
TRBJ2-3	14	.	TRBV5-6	CASSSVEGADTQYF
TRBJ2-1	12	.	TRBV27	CASSWGDRVQFF
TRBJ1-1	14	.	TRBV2	CASSEQGGDTEAFF
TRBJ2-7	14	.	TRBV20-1	CSASAPGDPYEQYF
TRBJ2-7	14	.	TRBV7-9	CASSDSQLPYEQYF
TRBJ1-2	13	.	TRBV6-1	CASSERGSWGYTF
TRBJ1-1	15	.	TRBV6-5	CASSYKSGGWTEAFF
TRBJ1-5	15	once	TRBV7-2	CASSEGQGAGQPQHF